This entry concerns a single T cell receptor beta chain. Antigen: not known. The CDR3 contains 14 residues. Trimming took off 5 bases at V and 5 bases at J, with 15 bases between the two ends. Germline CDR1 is LNHDA and CDR2 is SQIVND (reference sequence). The source of the sample is a study of T cell responses to AZD1222 COVID-19 vaccine. General study results and limits: Repertoires were obtained solely post-peak T cell response. Among the donors, most were white British and more were female, and clonal diversity was possibly underestimated. Only 5 to 7 individuals given AZD1222 were seropositive at baseline. Among vaccine-associated CD4 TCRs, coverage spanned spike, with dominance at 160-218 and 743-854.

Clones were read by immunoSEQ multiplex PCR, and TCRdb kept only the in-frame ones, dropping some. The table has about 130,000 clones, about 90% seen once. Sequencing used peripheral blood, obtained on day 0 of AZD1222 vaccination. This TCR was recovered from an adult in good health. The chain carries TRBV19 and TRBJ1-1; a weak D match, TRBD1 (5 bases). In DNA, the CDR3 is TGTGCCAGTAGTCCCATAGACAGTACTACTGAAGCTTTCTTT. It translates to CASSPIDSTTEAFF. Full variable domain (missing parts from reference TRBV19 and TRBJ1-1): DGGITQSPKYLFRKEGQNVTLSCEQNLNHDAMYWYRQDPGQGLRLIYYSQIVNDFQKGDIAEGYSVSREKKESFPLTVTSAQKNPTAFYLCASSPIDSTTEAFFGQGTRLTVV.